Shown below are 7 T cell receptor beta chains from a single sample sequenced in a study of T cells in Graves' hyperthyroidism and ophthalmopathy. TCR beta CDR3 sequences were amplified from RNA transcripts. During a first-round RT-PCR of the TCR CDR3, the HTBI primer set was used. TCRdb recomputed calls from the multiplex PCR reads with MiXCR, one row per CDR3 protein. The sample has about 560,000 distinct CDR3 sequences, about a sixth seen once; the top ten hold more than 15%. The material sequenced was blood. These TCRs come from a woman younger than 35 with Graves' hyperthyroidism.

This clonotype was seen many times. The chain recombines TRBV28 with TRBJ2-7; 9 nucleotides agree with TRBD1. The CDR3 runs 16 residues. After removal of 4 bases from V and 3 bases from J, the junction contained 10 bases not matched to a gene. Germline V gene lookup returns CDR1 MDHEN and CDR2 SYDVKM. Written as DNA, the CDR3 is TGTGCCAGCAGTTCCTATCCCGGGACAGGGAACTACGAGCAGTACTTC. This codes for CASSSYPGTGNYEQYF.

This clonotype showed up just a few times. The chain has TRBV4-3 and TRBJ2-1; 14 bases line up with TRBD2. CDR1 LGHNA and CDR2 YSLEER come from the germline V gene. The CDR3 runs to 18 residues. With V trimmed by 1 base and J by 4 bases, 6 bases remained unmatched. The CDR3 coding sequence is TGCGCCAGCAGCCAAGTACTGGGACTAGCGGGGGCATACAATGAGCAGTTCTTC. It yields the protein CASSQVLGLAGAYNEQFF.

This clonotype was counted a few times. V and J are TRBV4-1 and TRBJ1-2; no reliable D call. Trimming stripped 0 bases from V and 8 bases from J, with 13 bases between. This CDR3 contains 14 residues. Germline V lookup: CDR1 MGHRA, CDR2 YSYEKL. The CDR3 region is CASSQEASSGGYTF. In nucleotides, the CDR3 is TGCGCCAGCAGCCAAGAAGCTTCCTCGGGAGGCTACACCTTC.

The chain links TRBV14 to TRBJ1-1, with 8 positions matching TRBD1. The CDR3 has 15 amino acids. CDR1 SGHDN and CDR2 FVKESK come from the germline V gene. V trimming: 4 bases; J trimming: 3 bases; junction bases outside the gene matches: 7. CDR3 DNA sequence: TGTGCCAGCAGCCGGTTGGACAGGGACGACACTGAAGCTTTCTTT. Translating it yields CASSRLDRDDTEAFF. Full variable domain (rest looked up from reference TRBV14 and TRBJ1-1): EAGVTQFPSHSVIEKGQTVTLRCDPISGHDNLYWYRRVMGKEIKFLLHFVKESKQDESGMPNNRFLAERTGGTYSTLKVQPAELEDSGVYFCASSRLDRDDTEAFFGQGTRLTVV.

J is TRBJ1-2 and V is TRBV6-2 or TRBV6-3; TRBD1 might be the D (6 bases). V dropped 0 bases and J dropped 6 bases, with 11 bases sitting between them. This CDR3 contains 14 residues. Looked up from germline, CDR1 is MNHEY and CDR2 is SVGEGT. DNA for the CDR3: TGTGCCAGCAGTTACTCGATGGGGGCGGATGGCTACACCTTC. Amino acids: CASSYSMGADGYTF.

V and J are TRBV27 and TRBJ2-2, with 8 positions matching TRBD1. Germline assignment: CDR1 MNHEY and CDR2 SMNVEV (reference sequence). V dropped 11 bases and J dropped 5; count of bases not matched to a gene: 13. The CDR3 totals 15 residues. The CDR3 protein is CAVGWTGKRTGELFF. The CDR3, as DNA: TGTGCCGTAGGATGGACAGGGAAACGAACCGGGGAGCTGTTTTTT.

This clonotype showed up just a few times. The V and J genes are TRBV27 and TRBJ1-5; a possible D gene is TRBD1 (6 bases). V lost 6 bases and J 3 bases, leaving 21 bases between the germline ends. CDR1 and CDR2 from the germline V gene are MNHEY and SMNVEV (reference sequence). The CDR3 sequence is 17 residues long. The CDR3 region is CASSPRGGGLLNQPQHF. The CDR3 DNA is TGTGCCAGCAGCCCGAGAGGGGGGGGGCTTCTCAATCAGCCCCAGCATTTT.